The next 23 T cell receptor beta chains were all read from a single sample in a study of cytomegalovirus exposure and HLA in healthy donors. Sequencing was performed with immunoSEQ multiplex PCR; in TCRdb, only in-frame clones are kept and a portion is missing. Here the sample spans a few hundred thousand clones, about 90% being singletons. The sample was PBMCs. These receptors were obtained from a woman aged 25 to 45 in good health and CMV-seronegative.

The chain couples TRBV4-1 to TRBJ2-7; 9 bases match TRBD2. In germline, CDR1 is MGHRA, CDR2 YSYEKL. V lost 1 base, J lost 0 bases, and 7 bases stayed unmatched. The CDR3 covers 17 residues. CDR3: CASSQAKGLAGSYEQYF. In DNA form, the CDR3 reads TGCGCCAGCAGCCAAGCAAAGGGACTAGCAGGCTCCTACGAGCAGTACTTC.

This rearrangement joins TRBV28 to TRBJ2-2; no reliable D call. Trimming left V 8 bases short and J 7 bases short, with 11 bases between. The CDR3 is 12 amino acids. Germline-derived CDR1 and CDR2 are MDHEN and SYDVKM. The CDR3, as DNA: TGTGCCAGCCGTGCTTACATCGGGGAGCTGTTTTTT. Its protein is CASRAYIGELFF.

The gene calls are TRBV7-9 and TRBJ2-3; tentatively, D is TRBD1 (5 bases). The germline CDR1 and CDR2 sequences are SEHNR and FQNEAQ (reference sequence). Trimming took 5 bases from V and 0 from J, leaving 9 bases between them. The CDR3 has 14 amino acids. The DNA for the CDR3 is TGTGCCAGCAGCCACTGGACAAGCACAGATACGCAGTATTTT. Its translation is CASSHWTSTDTQYF.

CDR3: CASSPGSGNYGYTF. DNA for the CDR3: TGTGCCAGCTCGCCGGGGTCGGGGAACTATGGCTACACCTTC. The rearrangement joins TRBV4-2 to TRBJ1-2, with D unresolved. Germline V CDR1 and CDR2: LGHNA, YNFKEQ. The CDR3 is made up of 14 amino acids. V lost 8 bases and J lost 2, with 15 bases in between.

This clone was recorded only once. The chain employs TRBV10-3 and TRBJ1-5; D possibly corresponds to TRBD1 (5 bases). With 8 bases removed from V and 5 bases from J, the gap between germline ends came to 13 bases. This CDR3 region has 13 residues. Germline CDR1 is ENHRY and CDR2 is SYGVKD. The CDR3 loop reads CAIHGGKDQPQHF. CDR3 coding DNA: TGTGCCATCCACGGGGGAAAAGATCAGCCCCAGCATTTT.

The V and J genes are TRBV28 and TRBJ1-2; 8 nucleotides match TRBD1. V shed 2 bases and J 4 bases; nucleotides not matched to a gene: 6. The CDR3 consists of 15 residues. Looked up from germline, CDR1 is MDHEN and CDR2 is SYDVKM. The CDR3 sequence: CASSLQGARGYGYTF. In DNA, the CDR3 is TGTGCCAGCAGTTTACAGGGGGCGCGGGGCTATGGCTACACCTTC.

The rearrangement links TRBV28 to TRBJ1-1, with D hard to call. CDR1 and CDR2 (germline): MDHEN, SYDVKM. This CDR3 has 13 residues. Trimming pared 0 bases from V and 4 bases from J, leaving 6 bases between. The CDR3 DNA is TGTGCCAGCAGTTTATGGGACCCCACTGAAGCTTTCTTT. Its translation is CASSLWDPTEAFF.

The rearrangement links TRBV28 to TRBJ1-2; 7 bases match TRBD1. Trimming cost V 7 bases and J 9 bases; bases outside gene matches: 11. CDR1 is MDHEN, CDR2 SYDVKM, per germline. The CDR3 consists of 13 residues. CDR3 bases: TGTGCCAGCACCCGCGGGACAGATAAACGCTACACCTTC. Translating it yields CASTRGTDKRYTF.

V and J are TRBV25-1 and TRBJ2-3, with 11 positions matching TRBD2. J lost 0 bases, V lost 4 bases, and 0 bases had no gene match. This CDR3 spans 15 amino acids. Germline V gene data show CDR1 as MGHDK and CDR2 as SYGVNS. CDR3 in amino acids: CASSGTSGSTDTQYF. CDR3 bases: TGTGCCAGCAGTGGGACTAGCGGGAGCACAGATACGCAGTATTTT.

The V and J genes are TRBV7-9 and TRBJ2-1, with TRBD2 matching 9 bases. CDR1 and CDR2 from the germline V gene are SEHNR and FQNEAQ (reference sequence). The CDR3 has 16 amino acids. Germline trimming cut 1 base from V and 4 bases from J; bases unmatched to any gene: 5. The CDR3 DNA reads as TGTGCCAGCAGCTTAGGGCTAGCGGGAACGTACAATGAGCAGTTCTTC. Its translation: CASSLGLAGTYNEQFF.

This clone appeared once. The genes are TRBV4-3 and TRBJ1-4; no clear D gene. Germline lookup yields CDR1 LGHNA and CDR2 YSLEER. V was clipped by 0 bases and J by 6 bases, with 11 bases between them. The CDR3 totals 15 residues. As DNA, the CDR3 is TGCGCCAGCAGCCAAGATCCAGGAATGGATGAAAAACTGTTTTTT. It translates to CASSQDPGMDEKLFF.

The CDR3 DNA sequence: TGTGCCAGCAGCGACCGGGACCACCCAGTTGGCAATCAGCCCCAGCATTTT. Protein product: CASSDRDHPVGNQPQHF. The V and J genes are TRBV21-1 and TRBJ1-5. TRBV21-1 is described as a pseudogene. The CDR3 has 17 amino acids.

V is TRBV29-1 and J is TRBJ1-4; D not certain. V was trimmed by 7 bases and J by 7 bases, leaving 10 bases between them. The CDR3 loop spans 11 amino acids. Germline CDR1 and CDR2: SQVTM and ANQGSEA. In DNA form, the CDR3 reads TGCAGCGCACATAACAGTGAAAAACTGTTTTTT. Its translation is CSAHNSEKLFF.

This chain uses TRBV21-1 with TRBJ2-7; the table's D call, TRBD2, has no DNA check behind it. TRBV21-1 is marked as a pseudogene. This CDR3 spans 13 amino acids. DNA for the CDR3: TGTGCCAGCAGCCGCCGGGGGTTCTACGAGCAGTACTTC. Translated, it gives CASSRRGFYEQYF.

The chain uses TRBV2 and TRBJ2-2, with D perhaps matching TRBD2 (6 bases). Germline CDR1 is SNHLY and CDR2 is FYNNEI. V lost 7 bases and J 1 base, leaving 10 bases between the germline ends. This CDR3 region has 14 residues. The CDR3 region has the DNA TGTGCCAGCATCGGCGGGGTGAACACCGGGGAGCTGTTTTTT. It is translated as CASIGGVNTGELFF.

This clone has just one count. This chain links TRBV11-1 with TRBJ1-3; D gene ambiguous. Germline lookup yields CDR1 SGHAT and CDR2 FQDESV (reference sequence). The CDR3 length is 16 residues. Trimming pared 1 base from V and 0 bases from J, leaving 10 bases between. The CDR3 loop reads CASSLDRTNSGNTIYF. The CDR3 nucleotides read TGTGCCAGCAGCTTAGACAGAACAAACTCTGGAAACACCATATATTTT.

The V and J genes are TRBV5-6 and TRBJ1-5; no definite D call. The CDR3 covers 11 residues. Germline V CDR1 and CDR2: SGHDT, YYEEEE. V lost 1 base and J 6 bases, leaving 2 bases between the germline ends. The CDR3 bases are TGTGCCAGCAGCTTGACTCAGCCCCAGCATTTT. Its translation: CASSLTQPQHF.

The J gene is TRBJ2-7, the V gene TRBV5-1, with TRBD2 matching 13 bases. Per the germline V gene, CDR1 is SGHRS and CDR2 is YFSETQ. The V gene end was trimmed by 1 base and the J gene end by 5 bases; junction bases not matched to a gene: 3. The CDR3 extends over 15 amino acids. The CDR3 sequence is CASSLTSGRANEQYF. The CDR3, as DNA: TGCGCCAGCAGCTTGACTAGCGGGAGGGCTAACGAGCAGTACTTC. Looking up the rest from reference TRBV5-1 and TRBJ2-7 gives the full variable domain: KAGVTQTPRYLIKTRGQQVTLSCSPISGHRSVSWYQQTPGQGLQFLFEYFSETQRNKGNFPGRFSGRQFSNSRSEMNVSTLELGDSALYLCASSLTSGRANEQYFGPGTRLTVT.

This chain joins TRBV7-9 and TRBJ2-7, with 9 bases matching TRBD1. Germline CDR1 reads SEHNR; CDR2 reads FQNEAQ (reference sequence). V lost 5 bases to trimming and J lost 2 bases; unmatched junction nucleotides: 16. The length of the CDR3 is 18 residues. The CDR3 is CASSPVEPRQGVAYEQYF. CDR3 coding DNA: TGTGCCAGCAGCCCAGTAGAGCCCCGACAGGGGGTGGCCTACGAGCAGTACTTC.

The chain has TRBV9 and TRBJ2-1; either TRBD1 or TRBD2 may fit D (5 bases each). This CDR3 comprises 14 residues. Germline V gene sequence: CDR1 SGDLS, CDR2 YYNGEE. The V end lost 0 bases, the J end lost 9 bases, and 13 bases lay between the germline ends. CDR3 loop: CASSVELGAGEQFF. The CDR3 nucleotides read TGTGCCAGCAGCGTAGAACTCGGGGCCGGTGAGCAGTTCTTC.

The rearrangement joins TRBV5-1 to TRBJ1-4; 8 bases line up with TRBD1. The CDR3 is 16 amino acids. V shed 4 bases, J shed 3 bases, and the junction held 8 bases outside the gene matches. Germline loops: CDR1 SGHRS, CDR2 YFSETQ. The CDR3, as DNA: TGCGCCAGCAGCCTGGGACAGGTTTGGTCTAATGAAAAACTGTTTTTT. As protein: CASSLGQVWSNEKLFF.

The chain uses TRBV11-2 and TRBJ2-2; D gene uncertain. V shed 5 bases and J shed 4 bases, with 17 bases lying between them. Germline V gives CDR1 SGHAT, CDR2 FQNNGV. The length of the CDR3 is 16 residues. The CDR3 DNA reads TGTGCCAGCAGCCCTCGGTCACCGTTGAGCACCGGGGAGCTGTTTTTT. This sequence encodes CASSPRSPLSTGELFF.

J is TRBJ2-1 and V is TRBV19, with TRBD2 matching over 11 bases. The CDR3 runs 15 residues. V trimming: 5 bases; J trimming: 9 bases; junction bases outside the gene matches: 9. Looked up from germline, CDR1 is LNHDA and CDR2 is SQIVND (reference sequence). The CDR3 region has the DNA TGTGCCAGTAGTGTGAGCCTTGGACTAGCGGGTGAGCAGTTCTTC. Residues: CASSVSLGLAGEQFF.